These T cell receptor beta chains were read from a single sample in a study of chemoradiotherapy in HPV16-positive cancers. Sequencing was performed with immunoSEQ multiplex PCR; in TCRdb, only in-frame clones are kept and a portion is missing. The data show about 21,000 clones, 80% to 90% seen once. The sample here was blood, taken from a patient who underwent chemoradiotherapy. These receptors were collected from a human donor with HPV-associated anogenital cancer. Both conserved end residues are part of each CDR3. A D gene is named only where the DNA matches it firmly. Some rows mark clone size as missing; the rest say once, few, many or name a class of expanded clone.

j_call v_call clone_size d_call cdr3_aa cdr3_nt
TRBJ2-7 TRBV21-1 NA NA CASSLPQGEAPYEQYF TGTGCCAGCAGCTTACCGCAGGGAGAGGCTCCCTACGAGCAGTACTTC
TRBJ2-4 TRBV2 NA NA CASSERRNKNIQYF TGTGCCAGCAGTGAAAGGCGAAACAAAAACATTCAGTACTTC
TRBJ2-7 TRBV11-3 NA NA CASSLKGSYEQYF TGTGCCAGCAGCTTAAAGGGGTCCTACGAGCAGTACTTC
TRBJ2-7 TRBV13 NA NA CASSFRRQSYEQYF TGTGCCAGCAGCTTCCGTCGCCAGTCCTACGAGCAGTACTTC
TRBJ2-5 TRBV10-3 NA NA CAISGQSQETQYF TGTGCCATCAGCGGACAGAGCCAAGAGACCCAGTACTTC
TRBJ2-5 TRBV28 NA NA CASRSKETQYF TGTGCCAGCAGATCGAAAGAGACCCAGTACTTC
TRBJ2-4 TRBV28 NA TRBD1 CASSYDRGRNIQYF TGTGCCAGCAGTTACGACAGGGGGCGGAACATTCAGTACTTC
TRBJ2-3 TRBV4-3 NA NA CASSQDRQDTQYF TGCGCCAGCAGCCAAGATCGTCAAGATACGCAGTATTTT
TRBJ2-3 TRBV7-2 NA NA CASSLFTGFTDTQYF TGTGCCAGCAGCTTATTCACGGGTTTCACAGATACGCAGTATTTT
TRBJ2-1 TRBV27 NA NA CATRVGAYNEQFF TGTGCCACTAGGGTGGGCGCTTACAATGAGCAGTTCTTC
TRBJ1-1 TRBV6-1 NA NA CASRAGAQTTEAFF TGTGCCAGCAGAGCGGGGGCGCAGACCACTGAAGCTTTCTTT
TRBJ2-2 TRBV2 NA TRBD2 CASRSPGGRTGELFF TGTGCCAGCAGATCTCCGGGGGGGCGCACCGGGGAGCTGTTTTTT
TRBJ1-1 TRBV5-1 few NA CASSPTGTPEAFF TGCGCCAGCAGCCCAACAGGGACCCCTGAAGCTTTCTTT
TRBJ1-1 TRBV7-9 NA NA CASSLGYRNTEAFF TGTGCCAGCAGCTTAGGGTATAGAAACACTGAAGCTTTCTTT
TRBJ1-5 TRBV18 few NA CASSLGTGNQPQHF TGTGCCAGCTCACTCGGAACGGGCAATCAGCCCCAGCATTTT
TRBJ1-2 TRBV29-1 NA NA CSGQGDYGYTF TGCAGCGGCCAGGGCGACTATGGCTACACCTTC
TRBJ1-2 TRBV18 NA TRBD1 CASSAGTDYGYTF TGTGCCAGCTCAGCTGGGACAGACTATGGCTACACCTTC
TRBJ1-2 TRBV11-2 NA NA CASSLDLRRRTHGNYGYTF TGTGCCAGCAGCTTAGATTTGAGACGCAGGACTCACGGAAACTATGGCTACACCTTC
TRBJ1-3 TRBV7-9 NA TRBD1 CAIGGDSQYSGNTIYF TGTGCCATCGGTGGGGACAGTCAATACTCTGGAAACACCATATATTTT
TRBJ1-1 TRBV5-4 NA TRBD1 CASSLGSTGGNTEAFF TGTGCCAGCAGCTTGGGTTCTACAGGGGGGAACACTGAAGCTTTCTTT
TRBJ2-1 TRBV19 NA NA CASSIAYYNEQFF TGTGCCAGTAGTATCGCGTATTACAATGAGCAGTTCTTC
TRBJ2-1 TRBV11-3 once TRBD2 CASSPAGGPLDEQFF TGTGCCAGCAGTCCTGCGGGAGGGCCGTTGGATGAGCAGTTCTTC
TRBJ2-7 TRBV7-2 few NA CASRRGASTYEQYF TGTGCCAGCAGGAGGGGGGCTAGCACCTACGAGCAGTACTTC
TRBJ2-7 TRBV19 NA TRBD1 CASSRAWQGAIYEQYF TGTGCCAGTAGTAGGGCTTGGCAGGGGGCGATCTACGAGCAGTACTTC
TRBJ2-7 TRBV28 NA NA CASSPGDMSSYEQYF TGTGCCAGCAGTCCAGGCGACATGAGCTCCTACGAGCAGTACTTC
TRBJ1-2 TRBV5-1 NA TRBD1 CASSPGQGARYGYTF TGCGCCAGCAGCCCCGGACAGGGGGCGCGTTATGGCTACACCTTC
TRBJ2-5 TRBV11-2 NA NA CASSSRRGGMNEETQYF TGTGCCAGCAGCTCCAGAAGGGGGGGGATGAATGAAGAGACCCAGTACTTC
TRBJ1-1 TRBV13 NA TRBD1 CASSFPTGGIEAFF TGTGCCAGCAGCTTCCCGACAGGGGGGATTGAAGCTTTCTTT
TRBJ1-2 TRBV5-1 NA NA CASSTTAFYGYTF TGCGCCAGCAGCACGACAGCTTTCTATGGCTACACCTTC
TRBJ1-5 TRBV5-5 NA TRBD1 CASSLGQDYRPQHF TGTGCCAGCAGCCTCGGACAGGATTATCGGCCCCAGCATTTT
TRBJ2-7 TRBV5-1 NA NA CASSLGDPLPEQYF TGCGCCAGCAGCTTGGGGGACCCTCTACCCGAGCAGTACTTC
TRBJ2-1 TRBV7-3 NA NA CASSLDLWDEQFF TGTGCCAGCAGCTTAGATCTCTGGGATGAGCAGTTCTTC
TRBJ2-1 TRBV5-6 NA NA CASSWGRNNEQFF TGTGCCAGCAGCTGGGGACGGAACAATGAGCAGTTCTTC
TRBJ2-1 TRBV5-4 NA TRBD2 CASSRPGSGRNNEQFF TGTGCCAGCAGCCGGCCGGGTAGCGGGAGAAATAATGAGCAGTTCTTC
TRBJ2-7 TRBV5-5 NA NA CASSLGGGYEQYF TGTGCCAGCAGCTTGGGAGGGGGCTACGAGCAGTACTTC
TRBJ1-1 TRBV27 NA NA CASSWDWAANTEAFF TGTGCCAGCAGTTGGGACTGGGCTGCGAACACTGAAGCTTTCTTT
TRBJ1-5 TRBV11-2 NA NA CASRARSNQPQHF TGTGCCAGCAGGGCGCGGAGCAATCAGCCCCAGCATTTT
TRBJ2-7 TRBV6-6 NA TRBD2 CASRTSGASVYYEQYF TGTGCCAGCAGGACTAGCGGGGCCTCCGTTTACTACGAGCAGTACTTC
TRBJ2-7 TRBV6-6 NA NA CASSTTQVRRAEQYF TGTGCCAGCAGTACAACTCAGGTGAGGAGGGCCGAGCAGTACTTC
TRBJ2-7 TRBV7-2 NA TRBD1 CASSLALSGQGALYREQYF TGTGCCAGCAGCTTAGCCCTATCCGGACAGGGGGCGCTGTATAGGGAGCAGTACTTC
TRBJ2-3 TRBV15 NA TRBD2 CATSRGAGVSTDTQYF TGTGCCACCAGCAGAGGGGCGGGGGTGAGCACAGATACGCAGTATTTT